Below, 24 T cell receptor beta chains from the same sample are listed, as sequenced in a study of blood T cells in healthy people across ages. For the second PCR, which ran for roughly 6 to 12 cycles, a sample-barcoded 5' primer and a J-beta primer mix were used. TCRdb reprocessed the 5' RACE reads via MiXCR and lists one record per CDR3 protein. The sample has 1.2 million to 1.5 million distinct CDR3 sequences; 59% are singletons. The sequenced sample was blood. Receptors were obtained from a man aged 18 to 30 in good health.

The chain has TRBV4-1 and TRBJ2-7, with D tentatively TRBD2 (6 bases). The CDR3 contains 16 residues. Germline V gene data show CDR1 as MGHRA and CDR2 as YSYEKL. Trimming stripped 1 base from V and 3 bases from J, with 16 bases between. The CDR3 is CASSQVSGESLYEQYF. The DNA for the CDR3 is TGCGCCAGCAGCCAAGTTTCGGGGGAATCCCTCTACGAGCAGTACTTC.

The chain is built from TRBV9 and TRBJ2-7, with 7 bases aligning to TRBD2. V dropped 5 bases and J dropped 6; count of bases not matched to a gene: 5. The germline gives CDR1 SGDLS, CDR2 YYNGEE. This CDR3 is 12 amino acids long. The CDR3 DNA sequence: TGTGCCAGCAGGGGAGGGGCAGGCGAGCAGTACTTC. It codes for CASRGGAGEQYF.

This clonotype was found a few times. The chain is built from TRBV6-2 or TRBV6-3 and TRBJ2-7, with 8 bases aligning to TRBD1. Per the germline V gene, CDR1 is MNHEY and CDR2 is SVGEGT. Trimming at V came to 0 bases and at J to 5 bases, leaving 3 bases not matched to a gene. The CDR3 length is 14 residues. This CDR3 is CASSYSQGANEQYF. CDR3 nucleotide sequence: TGTGCCAGCAGTTACTCCCAGGGGGCCAACGAGCAGTACTTC.

V gene TRBV5-1 combines with J gene TRBJ2-7, with D unresolved. Trimming shortened V by 0 bases and J by 9 bases, and 7 bases separated the two germline ends. The CDR3 is made up of 11 amino acids. Germline V lookup: CDR1 SGHRS, CDR2 YFSETQ. The CDR3 spells CASSLEGSQYF. The CDR3 bases are TGCGCCAGCAGCTTGGAAGGGTCGCAGTACTTC.

This chain uses TRBV20-1 with TRBJ2-1, with 9 bases matching TRBD1. This CDR3 is 14 amino acids long. V was pared by 5 bases and J by 7 bases, with 9 bases of the junction left unmatched. Per germline, CDR1 DFQATT and CDR2 SNEGSKA (reference sequence). The CDR3 is CSASRDRVLNEQFF. The CDR3, as DNA: TGCAGTGCTTCACGGGACAGGGTCTTGAATGAGCAGTTCTTC.

The sample holds a few counts of this clonotype. The V call is TRBV12-3 or TRBV12-4, the J call TRBJ1-4, with TRBD1 matching 9 bases. The CDR3 spans 16 residues. V lost 5 bases to trimming and J lost 1 base; unmatched junction nucleotides: 5. In nucleotides, the CDR3 is TGTGCCAGCAGTATCACAGGGGGCGAAACTAATGAAAAACTGTTTTTT. It yields the protein CASSITGGETNEKLFF.

The chain recombines TRBV12-3 or TRBV12-4 with TRBJ2-4; D gene uncertain. Matching the DNA end better, TRBJ2-7 makes the J call doubtful. The CDR3 totals 11 residues. The CDR3 DNA sequence: TGTGCCAGCAGTAGGTGTCTCGAGCAGTACTTC. Translation gives CASSRCLEQYF.

The V call is TRBV4-1, the J call TRBJ2-7; possible D gene TRBD2, 6 bases. Trimming shortened V by 2 bases and J by 2 bases, and 19 bases separated the two germline ends. The CDR3 covers 17 residues. Germline CDR1 reads MGHRA; CDR2 reads YSYEKL. CDR3 residues: CASSQLFTREPTYEQYF. The CDR3 coding sequence is TGCGCCAGCAGCCAACTATTTACGCGGGAACCCACCTACGAGCAGTACTTC.

In its sample, this clonotype was seen a few times. V and J are TRBV25-1 and TRBJ2-7; D is possibly TRBD2 (5 bases). CDR3 length equals 13 residues. V gave up 11 bases and J gave up 4 bases, with 18 bases separating them. The germline gives CDR1 MGHDK, CDR2 SYGVNS. CDR3 DNA sequence: TGTGCCGTTCCGAGGGTTCCCCAATACGAGCAGTACTTC. Encoded protein: CAVPRVPQYEQYF.

This clonotype showed up just a few times. J is TRBJ1-1 and V is TRBV15; D is uncertain. Germline lookup yields CDR1 LNHNV and CDR2 YYDKDF (reference sequence). The CDR3 contains 14 residues. V lost 3 bases, J lost 2 bases, and 10 bases lay in between. The CDR3 bases are TGTGCCACCAGCAGTATGGTCACCAACACTGAAGCTTTCTTT. This encodes CATSSMVTNTEAFF.

The genes are TRBV27 and TRBJ1-5; D is unclear. This CDR3 region has 13 residues. Looked up from germline, CDR1 is MNHEY and CDR2 is SMNVEV (reference sequence). V gave up 5 bases and J gave up 5 bases, with 10 bases separating them. The CDR3 sequence is CASSGSEHQPQHF. Written as DNA, the CDR3 is TGTGCCAGCAGTGGGTCGGAACATCAGCCCCAGCATTTT.

This chain uses TRBV6-5 with TRBJ1-2; 7 bases line up with TRBD1. This CDR3 has 11 amino acids. The V gene end was trimmed by 7 bases and the J gene end by 6 bases; junction bases not matched to a gene: 2. Germline CDR1 is MNHEY and CDR2 is SVGAGI. Here the CDR3 reads CASMGTDGYTF. DNA of the CDR3: TGTGCCAGCATGGGGACAGATGGCTACACCTTC.

The chain's CDR3 is CASSFEDRDIYEQYF. In DNA form, the CDR3 reads TGTGCCAGCAGCTTTGAAGACAGGGATATATACGAGCAGTACTTC. The chain uses TRBV7-9 and TRBJ2-5; 7 positions agree with TRBD1. The end of the DNA fits TRBJ2-7 better, so the J call may be wrong. Germline-derived CDR1 and CDR2 are SEHNR and FQNEAQ (reference sequence). There are 15 residues in the CDR3.

This clonotype came up once. This chain links TRBV4-2 with TRBJ2-7; D possibly corresponds to TRBD2 (5 bases). Germline-derived CDR1 and CDR2 are LGHNA and YNFKEQ. With 1 base removed from V and 7 bases from J, the gap between germline ends came to 17 bases. The CDR3 consists of 15 residues. The CDR3 reads CASSQVGLTPGEQYF. The CDR3 region has the DNA TGTGCCAGCAGCCAAGTGGGCCTAACCCCGGGAGAGCAGTACTTC.

V and J are TRBV20-1 and TRBJ2-5; 11 bases match TRBD2. Judging by the DNA end, TRBJ2-4 fits better; the J call may be wrong. The CDR3 consists of 15 residues. CDR1 is DFQATT, CDR2 SNEGSKA, per germline (reference sequence). The CDR3 bases are TGCAGTGCTAAACTAGCGGGGGCTGGAGGGGACATTCAGTACTTC. Residues: CSAKLAGAGGDIQYF.

The J gene is TRBJ1-1, the V gene TRBV4-1; 9 bases are a match to TRBD1. This CDR3 comprises 18 residues. The V and J ends lost 0 bases and 0 bases, in that order; junction bases with no gene match: 8. CDR1 is MGHRA, CDR2 YSYEKL, per germline. CDR3 in DNA: TGCGCCAGCAGCCAAGAACAGGGGGCCTCGCTAATGAACACTGAAGCTTTCTTT. Protein: CASSQEQGASLMNTEAFF.

This clonotype was observed a handful of times. The gene calls are TRBV29-1 and TRBJ2-7; weak D call: TRBD2 (6 bases). Trimming removed 3 bases from V and 2 bases from J, with 11 bases in between. This CDR3 contains 13 residues. Germline assignment: CDR1 SQVTM and CDR2 ANQGSEA. The CDR3 DNA follows: TGCAGCGTTGAGGAGGGACCCACCTACGAGCAGTACTTC. Amino acid sequence: CSVEEGPTYEQYF.

The rearrangement joins TRBV7-6 to TRBJ2-7; D uncertain. Trimming pared 2 bases from V and 1 base from J, leaving 12 bases between. This CDR3 is 15 amino acids long. The V gene's germline CDR1 is SGHVS and CDR2 FNYEAQ. The CDR3 region is CASSLLLRISYEQYF. The CDR3 DNA sequence: TGTGCCAGCAGCTTATTGCTAAGGATTTCCTACGAGCAGTACTTC.

The chain couples TRBV11-2 to TRBJ2-7; either TRBD1 or TRBD2 may supply D (5 bases each). The J call could be wrong; TRBJ2-5 is a better fit for the DNA end. Germline V gene data show CDR1 as SGHAT and CDR2 as FQNNGV. The CDR3 totals 16 residues. CDR3 protein: CASSAAGTFWFETQYF. CDR3 DNA sequence: TGTGCCAGCAGCGCCGCTGGGACGTTTTGGTTTGAGACCCAGTACTTC.

This rearrangement joins TRBV12-3 or TRBV12-4 to TRBJ2-6; TRBD1 agrees at 7 bases. Losses at the gene ends were 6 bases for V and 4 bases for J; bases not matched to a gene: 18. This CDR3 spans 19 amino acids. The CDR3 here is CASSSLRGRWIGGANVLTF. For the CDR3, the DNA is TGTGCCAGCAGCTCACTGAGGGGGCGGTGGATTGGGGGGGCCAACGTCCTGACTTTC.

The chain is built from TRBV7-6 and TRBJ2-1; TRBD2 aligns across 14 bases. In germline, CDR1 is SGHVS, CDR2 FNYEAQ. The CDR3 sequence is 15 residues long. Unmatched junction bases numbered 5, after V lost 5 bases and J lost 8 bases. DNA of the CDR3: TGTGCCAGCAGCAGGACTAGCGGGAGGTGGGATGAGCAGTTCTTC. As protein: CASSRTSGRWDEQFF.

The CDR3 is CASRFANSQNIQYF. The CDR3 DNA is TGTGCCAGCAGGTTCGCGAACAGCCAAAACATTCAGTACTTC. The rearrangement joins TRBV27 to TRBJ2-7; D remains unclear. The J call may be incorrect, as the DNA end agrees better with TRBJ2-4. The CDR3 loop spans 14 amino acids. Germline values: CDR1 MNHEY, CDR2 SMNVEV (reference sequence).

This clonotype was counted a single time. This chain connects TRBV6-5 to TRBJ2-1; a possible D gene is TRBD2 (6 bases). There are 14 residues in the CDR3. The germline V and J ends were trimmed by 4 bases and 13 bases, with 20 bases remaining between them. Per germline, CDR1 MNHEY and CDR2 SVGAGI. The CDR3 DNA sequence: TGTGCCAGCAGTTTCTCTAGCGCCCGCGAGACCCAGTTCTTC. It codes for CASSFSSARETQFF.

This clonotype was detected many times. This chain connects TRBV29-1 to TRBJ2-1, with 8 bases fitting TRBD1. The CDR3 has 11 amino acids. The germline V gene encodes CDR1 SQVTM and CDR2 ANQGSEA. V shed 7 bases and J 12 bases; nucleotides not matched to a gene: 8. This CDR3 is CSDQTGGTQFF. CDR3 in DNA: TGCAGCGATCAAACAGGGGGGACGCAGTTCTTC.